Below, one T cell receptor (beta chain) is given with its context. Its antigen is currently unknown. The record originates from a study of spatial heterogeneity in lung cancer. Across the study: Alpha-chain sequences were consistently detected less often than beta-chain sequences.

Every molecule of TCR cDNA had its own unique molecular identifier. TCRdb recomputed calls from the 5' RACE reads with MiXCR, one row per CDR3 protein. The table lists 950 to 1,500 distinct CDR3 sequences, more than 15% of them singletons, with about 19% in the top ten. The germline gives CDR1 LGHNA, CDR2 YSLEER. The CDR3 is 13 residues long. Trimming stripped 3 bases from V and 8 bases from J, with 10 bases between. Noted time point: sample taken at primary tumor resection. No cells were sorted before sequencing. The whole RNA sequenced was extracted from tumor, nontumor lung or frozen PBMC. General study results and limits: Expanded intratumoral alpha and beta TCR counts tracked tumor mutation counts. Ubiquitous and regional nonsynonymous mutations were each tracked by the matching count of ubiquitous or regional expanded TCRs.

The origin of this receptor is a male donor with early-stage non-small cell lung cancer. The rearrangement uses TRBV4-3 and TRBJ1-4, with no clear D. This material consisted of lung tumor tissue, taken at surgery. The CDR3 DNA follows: TGCGCCAGCAGCCATGAGCCTAGAGAAAAACTGTTTTTT. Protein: CASSHEPREKLFF.